A single sample is the source of the 29 T cell receptor beta chains below, sequenced in a study of T cells expressing NK-cell markers. TCRdb reprocessed the 5' RACE reads; each CDR3 protein has one entry and no DNA is given. The listing contains 150,000 to 180,000 distinct CDR3 sequences. The sample was blood T cells: a sorted CD56 or NKG2C T cell subset, CD4+ or CD8+ T cells, or bulk PBMC T cells (not recorded which). All receptors come from a woman between 45 and 60 years old in good health.

V and J are TRBV20-1 and TRBJ2-5; TCRdb returns TRBD2, unconfirmable since there is no DNA. The CDR3 runs 14 residues. Per germline, CDR1 DFQATT and CDR2 SNEGSKA (reference sequence). The CDR3 sequence: CSAIRTSGEETQYF.

J is TRBJ2-1 and V is TRBV9; TCRdb indicates TRBD2, and absent DNA this call remains unverified. Germline CDR1 is SGDLS and CDR2 is YYNGEE. This CDR3 comprises 16 residues. The CDR3 protein is CASSVAVGSMYNEQFF.

The chain carries TRBV4-1 and TRBJ1-1. CDR1 is MGHRA and CDR2 is YSYEKL in the germline V gene. This CDR3 comprises 13 residues. CDR3 loop: CASSQRGGTEAFF.

The chain is built from TRBV19 and TRBJ1-2. Germline V gives CDR1 LNHDA, CDR2 SQIVND (reference sequence). The CDR3 is 14 residues long. CDR3 in amino acids: CASSMVGADYGYTF.

The chain couples TRBV7-9 to TRBJ1-5. CDR1 SEHNR and CDR2 FQNEAQ come from the germline V gene (reference sequence). This CDR3 is built from 14 residues. CDR3 sequence reads: CASSASDSNQPQHF. The whole variable domain, filled in from reference TRBV7-9 and TRBJ1-5, reads DTGVSQNPRHKITKRGQNVTFRCDPISEHNRLYWYRQTLGQGPEFLTYFQNEAQLEKSRLLSDRFSAERPKGSFSTLEIQRTEQGDSAMYLCASSASDSNQPQHFGDGTRLSIL.

The chain uses TRBV29-1 and TRBJ2-3; TCRdb proposes TRBD2, but this gene call is untestable without DNA. Germline-derived CDR1 and CDR2 are SQVTM and ANQGSEA. The CDR3 length is 17 residues. The CDR3 sequence: CSVEGLAGPSGTDTQYF.

The CDR3 sequence is CASSGARGGNEQFF. V usage is TRBV25-1 and J usage is TRBJ2-1; the D call of TRBD2 rests on TCRdb alone, since no DNA is present to check it. The CDR3 has 14 amino acids. Germline CDR1 is MGHDK and CDR2 is SYGVNS.

V gene TRBV12-5 combines with J gene TRBJ1-3. CDR3 size: 14 residues. The germline CDR1 and CDR2 sequences are LGHNT and FRNRAP. The CDR3 loop is CASGLVGSLDTIYF.

V usage is TRBV5-5 and J usage is TRBJ1-1; the D gene TCRdb calls, TRBD1, cannot be checked with no DNA. Germline CDR1 reads SGHKS; CDR2 reads YYEKEE (reference sequence). The CDR3 totals 13 residues. CDR3 loop: CASSPQGQLEAFF.

The genes are TRBV5-1 and TRBJ1-1. CDR1 and CDR2 (germline): SGHRS, YFSETQ. The CDR3 has 15 residues. CDR3 in amino acids: CASSLGQYMNTEAFF.

The chain employs TRBV10-3 and TRBJ2-1; TCRdb names TRBD2, which stays unverified in the absence of DNA. This CDR3 has 17 amino acids. In germline, CDR1 is ENHRY, CDR2 SYGVKD. CDR3 amino acids: CAISESRGTSGRHEQFF.

The chain links TRBV3-1 to TRBJ1-5. The CDR3 length is 15 residues. CDR1 and CDR2 from the germline V gene are LGHDT and YNNKEL (reference sequence). CDR3 residues: CASSQVSGGNQPQHF.

The V call is TRBV16, the J call TRBJ2-1. The CDR3 is 18 amino acids. From germline, CDR1 is KGHSY and CDR2 FQNENV. CDR3 in amino acids: CASSQLHGSAVLYNEQFF.

This rearrangement joins TRBV7-2 to TRBJ2-5; there is no DNA to check the TCRdb D call of TRBD2. The CDR3 consists of 15 residues. CDR1 SGHTA and CDR2 FQGNSA come from the germline V gene. CDR3 in amino acids: CASSGLLGLAETQYF.

This chain links TRBV13 with TRBJ2-1; TCRdb names TRBD2, which stays unverified in the absence of DNA. The CDR3 has 13 residues. CDR1 is PRHDT, CDR2 FYEKMQ, per germline (reference sequence). The CDR3 protein is CASSALAINEQFF.

The V and J genes are TRBV15 and TRBJ2-5; with no DNA, the TCRdb D assignment of TRBD2 cannot be verified. The CDR3 runs to 14 residues. In germline, CDR1 is LNHNV, CDR2 YYDKDF (reference sequence). The CDR3 sequence is CATSSTGGEETQYF.

The CDR3 sequence: CASSESGVINTIYF. The V call is TRBV6-1, the J call TRBJ1-3; as DNA is missing, the TRBD1 call by TCRdb cannot be tested. The CDR3 is made up of 14 amino acids. Germline V gene data show CDR1 as MNHNS and CDR2 as SASEGT.

The CDR3 sequence: CASSPGAHNMGSTEAFF. The chain employs TRBV5-1 and TRBJ1-1; TCRdb names TRBD1, which stays unverified in the absence of DNA. The length of the CDR3 is 17 residues. Germline lookup yields CDR1 SGHRS and CDR2 YFSETQ.

The chain links TRBV10-3 to TRBJ1-3. This CDR3 has 15 amino acids. Germline values: CDR1 ENHRY, CDR2 SYGVKD. The CDR3 protein is CAISESGQNLNTIYF.

The chain links TRBV9 to TRBJ2-1; the D call of TRBD2 rests on TCRdb alone, since no DNA is present to check it. The CDR3 totals 15 residues. CDR1 and CDR2 from the germline V gene are SGDLS and YYNGEE. This chain's CDR3 is CASSVGTTLVNEQFF.

V gene TRBV7-2 combines with J gene TRBJ2-2; absent DNA, TCRdb's TRBD1 call cannot be checked. The germline gives CDR1 SGHTA, CDR2 FQGNSA. The CDR3 length is 12 residues. CDR3 sequence reads: CASSSPPRELFF.

The genes are TRBV5-1 and TRBJ2-1. The CDR3 length is 16 residues. Germline loops: CDR1 SGHRS, CDR2 YFSETQ. This chain's CDR3 is CASSLSYDISYNEQFF. The entire variable domain, with the rest obtained from reference TRBV5-1 and TRBJ2-1, is as follows: KAGVTQTPRYLIKTRGQQVTLSCSPISGHRSVSWYQQTPGQGLQFLFEYFSETQRNKGNFPGRFSGRQFSNSRSEMNVSTLELGDSALYLCASSLSYDISYNEQFFGPGTRLTVL.

This chain uses TRBV29-1 with TRBJ2-6; TCRdb gives TRBD1 as the D gene, but with no DNA this cannot be confirmed. The CDR3 consists of 19 residues. CDR1 is SQVTM, CDR2 ANQGSEA, per germline. The CDR3 loop reads CSVEEPGQGARAGANVLTF.

The CDR3 loop is CATSRDPGEEAFF. The chain couples TRBV15 to TRBJ1-1. CDR1 and CDR2 from the germline V gene are LNHNV and YYDKDF (reference sequence). CDR3 length: 13 residues. The whole variable domain, remainder taken from reference TRBV15 and TRBJ1-1, is DAMVIQNPRYQVTQFGKPVTLSCSQTLNHNVMYWYQQKSSQAPKLLFHYYDKDFNNEADTPDNFQSRRPNTSFCFLDIRSPGLGDTAMYLCATSRDPGEEAFFGQGTRLTVV.

The chain employs TRBV5-6 and TRBJ2-5; TCRdb outputs TRBD1, but without DNA this stays unchecked. The CDR3 has 14 residues. CDR1 and CDR2 from the germline V gene are SGHDT and YYEEEE. CDR3 in amino acids: CASSLKQGWETQYF. The full variable domain, with the rest looked up from reference TRBV5-6 and TRBJ2-5, is DAGVTQSPTHLIKTRGQQVTLRCSPKSGHDTVSWYQQALGQGPQFIFQYYEEEERQRGNFPDRFSGHQFPNYSSELNVNALLLGDSALYLCASSLKQGWETQYFGPGTRLLVL.

The J gene is TRBJ2-2, the V gene TRBV6-6; without DNA, the TCRdb call of TRBD2 cannot be checked. Germline V gene lookup returns CDR1 MNHNY and CDR2 SVGAGI (reference sequence). The CDR3 loop spans 13 amino acids. The CDR3 here is CASRVSSPGELFF.

The gene calls are TRBV15 and TRBJ2-1; TCRdb picks TRBD2, but there is no DNA to check that call. Looked up from germline, CDR1 is LNHNV and CDR2 is YYDKDF (reference sequence). CDR3 size: 16 residues. The CDR3 spells CATSRFLTGGPGEQFF.

The chain carries TRBV11-2 and TRBJ2-7; there is no DNA to check the TCRdb D call of TRBD1. Germline V gene data show CDR1 as SGHAT and CDR2 as FQNNGV. This CDR3 is 14 amino acids long. The CDR3 loop reads CASTLTGGTYEQYF.

This sequence joins TRBV4-1 and TRBJ2-7; TCRdb returns TRBD2, unconfirmable since there is no DNA. The germline gives CDR1 MGHRA, CDR2 YSYEKL. The CDR3 is made up of 14 amino acids. The CDR3 is CASSQVTGDYEQYF.